This entry describes one T cell receptor (beta chain). The record originates from a study of blood T cell repertoires in COVID-19. Study-wide background: From the United States, Italy and Spain came samples of acute and convalescent COVID-19. T cells, B-cell-depleted T cells, or PBMCs provided the cDNA or gDNA that served as material.

Per germline, CDR1 KGHSH and CDR2 LQKENI. CDR3 length equals 14 residues. V gave up 4 bases and J gave up 3 bases, with 13 bases separating them. Only in-frame clones appear in the TCRdb table, and some are missing; sequencing was by immunoSEQ multiplex PCR. The sample consists of more than 150,000 clones, about nine tenths of them appearing once. The chain is built from TRBV18 and TRBJ2-7, with TRBD1 as a possible D gene (5 bases). The material sequenced was peripheral blood. This receptor was obtained from a woman in her seventies with acute or convalescent COVID-19. This CDR3 is CASSRQGSLYEQYF. CDR3 in DNA: TGTGCCAGCTCACGGCAGGGTAGCCTCTACGAGCAGTACTTC.